Sequencing of this T cell receptor (beta chain) was carried out in a study of shared clonotypes between healthy human individuals. A word on this clone: Its matching antigen is unknown.

As defined, naive CD8 cells were CD45RO-negative and positively selected for CCR7, with terminally differentiated effector memory CD45RA+ cells excluded. Germline trimming cut 5 bases from V and 5 bases from J; bases unmatched to any gene: 15. The CDR3 runs to 18 residues. Germline CDR1 and CDR2: SGHNT and YYREEE (reference sequence). Produced via immunoSEQ multiplex PCR; TCRdb's table is partial and in-frame only. The table has about 700,000 clones, under 95% seen once; the top ten hold 24%. Study-wide results and limits: Non-shared clonotypes had lower generation probabilities than clonotypes shared by all four sorted-subset donors.

Material for sequencing was naive CD8+ T cells sorted from blood. The V gene is TRBV5-4, the J gene TRBJ2-5, with TRBD2 identical over 13 bases. The sequence came from a man aged 25-45 years in good health. As DNA, the CDR3 is TGTGCCAGCAGGCGGGATCCGGGACTAGCGGGAAATGAGGAGACCCAGTACTTC. Amino acids: CASRRDPGLAGNEETQYF. Full variable domain (remainder filled in from reference TRBV5-4 and TRBJ2-5): ETGVTQSPTHLIKTRGQQVTLRCSSQSGHNTVSWYQQALGQGPQFIFQYYREEENGRGNFPPRFSGLQFPNYSSELNVNALELDDSALYLCASRRDPGLAGNEETQYFGPGTRLLVL.